A single sample is the source of the 30 T cell receptor beta chains below, sequenced in a study of blood T cell repertoires in COVID-19. Using immunoSEQ multiplex PCR, the repertoire was profiled, and TCRdb retains in-frame clones only, with some absent. This sample yields about 200,000 clones, of which around 87% are seen a single time; 3% to 3.5% belongs to the top ten. Sequenced input: peripheral blood. These receptors came from a man aged 55 to 70 with acute or convalescent COVID-19.

V and J are TRBV6-4 and TRBJ1-2; no clear D gene. CDR3 length: 11 amino acids. The V gene's germline CDR1 is MRHNA and CDR2 SNTAGT. V was clipped by 10 bases and J by 0 bases, with 6 bases between them. CDR3 in DNA: TGTGCCACCACACCTAACTATGGCTACACCTTC. Protein: CATTPNYGYTF.

The V and J genes are TRBV7-2 and TRBJ1-6; maybe TRBD1 (5 bases). CDR3 size: 14 residues. Germline V gene sequence: CDR1 SGHTA, CDR2 FQGNSA. Deletions cut 7 bases from V and 5 bases from J, with 12 bases between. CDR3 DNA sequence: TGTGCCAGCATCCTCGACAGCCATAATTCACCCCTCCACTTT. The encoded protein is CASILDSHNSPLHF. Looking up the rest from reference TRBV7-2 and TRBJ1-6 gives the full variable domain: GAGVSQSPSNKVTEKGKDVELRCDPISGHTALYWYRQSLGQGLEFLIYFQGNSAPDKSGLPSDRFSAERTGGSVSTLTIQRTQQEDSAVYLCASILDSHNSPLHFGNGTRLTVT.

This chain joins TRBV5-1 and TRBJ1-1; weak D call: TRBD1 (5 bases). V was clipped by 0 bases and J by 6 bases, with 12 bases between them. This CDR3 has 14 residues. CDR1 SGHRS and CDR2 YFSETQ come from the germline V gene. For the CDR3, the DNA is TGCGCCAGCAGCTTGGGAACAGGAAACGCTGAAGCTTTCTTT. Its protein is CASSLGTGNAEAFF.

V usage is TRBV12-2 and J usage is TRBJ2-1; TRBD1 reflects the table's D call only, with no check against the DNA. TRBV12-2 constitutes a pseudogene. The CDR3 consists of 14 residues. The CDR3 DNA reads as TGTGCAAGTCGCTTAGCGGACAGGGTTGATGAGCAGTTCTTC. Protein: CASRLADRVDEQFF.

A few counts support this clone. The chain carries TRBV6-6 and TRBJ1-2; 12 nucleotides agree with TRBD1. This CDR3 region has 16 residues. Unmatched junction bases numbered 15, after V lost 6 bases and J lost 10 bases. Germline V gene data show CDR1 as MNHNY and CDR2 as SVGAGI (reference sequence). CDR3 loop: CASSLNPGQGAYYYTF. The DNA of the CDR3 is TGTGCCAGCAGCCTAAACCCGGGACAGGGGGCCTATTACTACACCTTC.

The chain carries TRBV19 and TRBJ2-3; 10 bases align to TRBD2. CDR1 and CDR2 (germline): LNHDA, SQIVND (reference sequence). The ends lost 5 bases at V and 1 base at J; junction bases unmatched: 9. The CDR3 is 17 residues long. This CDR3 reads CASSSPPGTSGTDTQYF. DNA of the CDR3: TGTGCCAGTAGTTCCCCCCCCGGGACTAGCGGCACAGATACGCAGTATTTT.

The chain recombines TRBV5-8 with TRBJ1-5, with TRBD1 identical over 7 bases. Germline-derived CDR1 and CDR2 are SGHTS and YDEGEE. The V and J ends lost 4 bases and 9 bases, in that order; junction bases with no gene match: 13. The CDR3 is 15 residues long. The CDR3 protein is CASSLPEQGDRPQHF. The CDR3 bases are TGTGCCAGCAGCCTTCCAGAGCAGGGGGATCGGCCCCAGCATTTT.

This clone was found a few times. The chain combines TRBV6-1 with TRBJ1-4, with a tentative D call TRBD1 (6 bases). V lost 3 bases and J 6 bases, leaving 11 bases between the germline ends. Germline loops: CDR1 MNHNS, CDR2 SASEGT. CDR3 size: 14 residues. This chain's CDR3 is CASSEGAGDEKLFF. The CDR3 nucleotides are TGTGCCAGCAGTGAGGGGGCTGGGGATGAAAAACTGTTTTTT.

The chain recombines TRBV6-6 with TRBJ1-5, with D unclear. Between the trimmed V and J ends, which lost 2 bases and 2 bases, there was a span of 7 bases. CDR3 length: 14 residues. Germline CDR1 reads MNHNY; CDR2 reads SVGAGI (reference sequence). DNA for the CDR3: TGTGCCAGCAGTTACGCCCGAGGCAATCAGCCCCAGCATTTT. Translated, it gives CASSYARGNQPQHF.

This chain links TRBV6-5 with TRBJ2-7; tentative D call: TRBD2 (7 bases). The germline V gene has CDR1 MNHEY and CDR2 SVGAGI. The CDR3 spans 15 residues. Trimming removed 5 bases from V and 5 bases from J, with 19 bases in between. CDR3 bases: TGTGCCAGCAGTAGGGGGGGGCAAGCAGCTAACGAGCAGTACTTC. Translating it yields CASSRGGQAANEQYF.

The V and J genes are TRBV28 and TRBJ1-5; D unclear. V was cut by 9 bases and J by 3 bases, with 15 bases left in between. The germline CDR1 and CDR2 sequences are MDHEN and SYDVKM. This CDR3 has 14 residues. The CDR3 bases are TGTGCCAGTCGACGGGATACAACCAATCAGCCCCAGCATTTT. As protein: CASRRDTTNQPQHF.

The CDR3 sequence is CASSLKGTSGGGELFF. CDR3 DNA sequence: TGTGCCAGCAGCTTAAAGGGGACTAGCGGGGGCGGGGAGCTGTTTTTT. The rearrangement links TRBV7-2 to TRBJ2-2, with 14 bases that match TRBD2. This CDR3 spans 16 amino acids. Germline CDR1 SGHTA, CDR2 FQGNSA. J lost 7 bases, V lost 2 bases, and 3 bases had no gene match. Full variable domain (missing parts from reference TRBV7-2 and TRBJ2-2): GAGVSQSPSNKVTEKGKDVELRCDPISGHTALYWYRQSLGQGLEFLIYFQGNSAPDKSGLPSDRFSAERTGGSVSTLTIQRTQQEDSAVYLCASSLKGTSGGGELFFGEGSRLTVL.

This chain uses TRBV5-1 with TRBJ1-2; D not resolved. Per germline, CDR1 SGHRS and CDR2 YFSETQ. With 2 bases removed from V and 0 bases from J, the gap between germline ends came to 14 bases. This CDR3 has 16 amino acids. This CDR3 reads CASSFPGNPANYGYTF. DNA for the CDR3: TGCGCCAGCAGCTTCCCGGGGAACCCTGCTAACTATGGCTACACCTTC.

The chain uses TRBV19 and TRBJ2-6, with 7 bases that match TRBD2. J was trimmed by 0 bases and V by 3 bases; bases with no gene match: 11. The CDR3 runs to 19 residues. Germline V gene sequence: CDR1 LNHDA, CDR2 SQIVND (reference sequence). CDR3 region: CASSMTGGGTHSGANVLTF. CDR3 nucleotide sequence: TGTGCCAGTAGTATGACCGGCGGGGGTACGCACTCTGGGGCCAACGTCCTGACTTTC.

V gene TRBV6-1 combines with J gene TRBJ2-7, with a weak D call TRBD1 (6 bases). V lost 2 bases to trimming and J lost 5 bases, with 13 bases between them. The germline V gene encodes CDR1 MNHNS and CDR2 SASEGT. The CDR3 loop spans 14 amino acids. CDR3 amino acids: CASSEYVRGDEQYF. The CDR3 DNA reads as TGTGCCAGCAGTGAATACGTCAGGGGCGACGAGCAGTACTTC.

This sequence joins TRBV6-1 and TRBJ1-3; D is perhaps TRBD1 (5 bases). CDR3 length equals 16 residues. V was pared by 1 base and J by 2 bases, with 12 bases between. Germline values: CDR1 MNHNS, CDR2 SASEGT. In DNA form, the CDR3 reads TGTGCCAGCAGTGAAGTGACGGGGGAAACTGGAAACACCATATATTTT. As protein: CASSEVTGETGNTIYF.

On this clone itself: This same CDR3 is encoded by further DNA sequences in the sample. This sequence joins TRBV19 and TRBJ2-3; 8 bases fit TRBD1. Germline lookup yields CDR1 LNHDA and CDR2 SQIVND (reference sequence). This CDR3 is built from 14 residues. With V trimmed by 4 bases and J by 3 bases, 3 bases remained unmatched. CDR3 loop: CASSTRQGTDTQYF. In DNA, the CDR3 is TGTGCCAGTAGTACCCGACAGGGGACAGATACGCAGTATTTT.

The chain carries TRBV6-5 and TRBJ2-7, with TRBD1 matching over 10 bases. Per the germline V gene, CDR1 is MNHEY and CDR2 is SVGAGI. V shed 2 bases and J 3 bases; nucleotides not matched to a gene: 4. The CDR3 loop spans 15 amino acids. CDR3 nucleotides: TGTGCCAGCAGTTACAAGGGGACAGGGGTCTACGAGCAGTACTTC. Translated: CASSYKGTGVYEQYF.

This chain uses TRBV5-1 with TRBJ2-2; 7 bases map to TRBD2. The CDR3 is made up of 14 amino acids. The V segment lost 7 bases and the J segment 6 bases; nucleotides outside the gene matches: 9. Per the germline V gene, CDR1 is SGHRS and CDR2 is YFSETQ. This chain's CDR3 is CASSRSRGAGELFF. CDR3 nucleotide sequence: TGCGCCAGCTCCCGATCCCGGGGGGCCGGGGAGCTGTTTTTT.

V and J are TRBV7-2 and TRBJ1-5; 9 bases fit TRBD1. Germline lookup yields CDR1 SGHTA and CDR2 FQGNSA. The V segment lost 5 bases and the J segment 6 bases; nucleotides outside the gene matches: 8. The CDR3 contains 15 residues. The CDR3 sequence: CASSPGTGPGQPQHF. CDR3 nucleotides: TGTGCCAGCAGCCCCGGGACAGGGCCCGGTCAGCCCCAGCATTTT.

V gene TRBV5-4 combines with J gene TRBJ2-3, with a possible D match to TRBD1 (6 bases). The V end lost 4 bases, the J end lost 3 bases, and 12 bases lay between the germline ends. Germline CDR1 and CDR2: SGHNT and YYREEE (reference sequence). The CDR3 is made up of 14 amino acids. The CDR3 bases are TGTGCCAGCAGCCAGGGGACGTGGACAGATACGCAGTATTTT. It is translated as CASSQGTWTDTQYF. Based on the CDR3 plus reference TRBV5-4 and TRBJ2-3, the full variable domain is ETGVTQSPTHLIKTRGQQVTLRCSSQSGHNTVSWYQQALGQGPQFIFQYYREEENGRGNFPPRFSGLQFPNYSSELNVNALELDDSALYLCASSQGTWTDTQYFGPGTRLTVL.

The V gene is TRBV11-2, the J gene TRBJ2-5; D is uncertain. The germline V and J ends were trimmed by 2 bases and 5 bases, with 15 bases remaining between them. The germline V gene encodes CDR1 SGHAT and CDR2 FQNNGV. The CDR3 length is 15 residues. CDR3 region: CASSLTSESQETQYF. The DNA of the CDR3 is TGTGCCAGCAGCTTAACCTCCGAATCGCAGGAGACCCAGTACTTC.

CDR3: CASSEEGRGFTEAFF. In nucleotides, the CDR3 is TGTGCCAGCAGTGAAGAGGGCAGGGGGTTCACTGAAGCTTTCTTT. V gene TRBV2 combines with J gene TRBJ1-1; 7 bases match TRBD1. Germline lookup yields CDR1 SNHLY and CDR2 FYNNEI. Trimming at V came to 1 base and at J to 4 bases, leaving 6 bases not matched to a gene. This CDR3 contains 15 residues.

This chain connects TRBV5-1 to TRBJ2-5; TRBD1 matches at 12 bases. This CDR3 has 16 amino acids. Germline CDR1 reads SGHRS; CDR2 reads YFSETQ. The ends lost 4 bases at V and 1 base at J; junction bases unmatched: 5. The CDR3 DNA follows: TGCGCCAGCAGCCTCGGGACAGGGGGCGGCCAAGAGACCCAGTACTTC. As protein: CASSLGTGGGQETQYF. Full variable domain (outside the CDR3, taken from reference TRBV5-1 and TRBJ2-5): KAGVTQTPRYLIKTRGQQVTLSCSPISGHRSVSWYQQTPGQGLQFLFEYFSETQRNKGNFPGRFSGRQFSNSRSEMNVSTLELGDSALYLCASSLGTGGGQETQYFGPGTRLLVL.

V and J are TRBV18 and TRBJ2-7, with D perhaps TRBD1 (7 bases). The CDR3 length is 14 residues. V was clipped by 0 bases and J by 6 bases, with 12 bases between them. Germline V gives CDR1 KGHSH, CDR2 LQKENI. The CDR3: CASSPPPGGGEQYF. DNA for the CDR3: TGTGCCAGCTCACCACCCCCAGGGGGAGGCGAGCAGTACTTC.

This clone was picked up one time. The chain has TRBV6-5 and TRBJ1-1; no reliable D call. Trimming pared 2 bases from V and 4 bases from J, leaving 14 bases between. The CDR3 length is 15 residues. CDR1 is MNHEY, CDR2 SVGAGI, per germline. CDR3 protein: CASSYAAGRGTEAFF. DNA for the CDR3: TGTGCCAGCAGTTACGCGGCAGGCCGGGGCACTGAAGCTTTCTTT.

The V gene is TRBV6-2 or TRBV6-3, the J gene TRBJ2-3; D gene uncertain. Germline V lookup: CDR1 MNHEY, CDR2 SVGEGT. Trimming cost V 0 bases and J 1 base, with 11 bases left between them. The CDR3 is 16 amino acids. Written as DNA, the CDR3 is TGTGCCAGCAGTTACTCGAGCAGAGGAGGCACAGATACGCAGTATTTT. Protein product: CASSYSSRGGTDTQYF.

This sequence joins TRBV18 and TRBJ1-1; tentative D call: TRBD1 (5 bases). Per germline, CDR1 KGHSH and CDR2 LQKENI. The CDR3 runs 16 residues. Trimming left V 0 bases short and J 4 bases short, with 15 bases between. CDR3 nucleotide sequence: TGTGCCAGCTCACCACCGGCTGGGGCACGGGCCACTGAAGCTTTCTTT. Amino acids: CASSPPAGARATEAFF. Looking up the rest from reference TRBV18 and TRBJ1-1 gives the full variable domain: NAGVMQNPRHLVRRRGQEARLRCSPMKGHSHVYWYRQLPEEGLKFMVYLQKENIIDESGMPKERFSAEFPKEGPSILRIQQVVRGDSAAYFCASSPPAGARATEAFFGQGTRLTVV.

The chain joins TRBV6-6 to TRBJ2-7; D remains ambiguous. Germline loops: CDR1 MNHNY, CDR2 SVGAGI (reference sequence). CDR3 length: 11 amino acids. Trimming shortened V by 6 bases and J by 0 bases, and 3 bases separated the two germline ends. The CDR3 spells CASRLSYEQYF. As DNA, the CDR3 is TGTGCCAGCAGACTCTCCTACGAGCAGTACTTC.

A few counts support this clone. The chain carries TRBV7-2 and TRBJ1-5; TRBD1 might be the D (5 bases). The CDR3 consists of 13 residues. Germline values: CDR1 SGHTA, CDR2 FQGNSA. V lost 2 bases to trimming and J lost 6 bases, with 8 bases between them. CDR3 amino acids: CASSLKGAQPQHF. In DNA, the CDR3 is TGTGCCAGCAGCTTAAAAGGGGCTCAGCCCCAGCATTTT.